Listed here are 28 T cell receptor beta chains from one sample, sequenced in a study of cytomegalovirus exposure and HLA in healthy donors. PCR used 60 Vbeta primers and 13 Jbeta primers. The data were produced by immunoSEQ multiplex PCR, yet TCRdb's version contains in-frame clones alone and is incomplete. This listing includes about 52,000 clones. The sequencing sample was made of PBMCs. Receptors originate from a woman between 50 and 59 years old in good health and CMV-seropositive.

V usage is TRBV30 and J usage is TRBJ2-7; possible D gene TRBD1, 6 bases. Between the trimmed V and J ends, which lost 0 bases and 2 bases, there was a span of 11 bases. This CDR3 has 14 residues. Germline values: CDR1 GTSNPN, CDR2 SVGIG (reference sequence). CDR3 amino acids: CAWSVGGFTYEQYF. In DNA, the CDR3 is TGTGCCTGGAGTGTAGGGGGTTTTACCTACGAGCAGTACTTC.

J is TRBJ1-1 and V is TRBV18; 9 bases align to TRBD1. Germline lookup yields CDR1 KGHSH and CDR2 LQKENI. The trim removed 3 bases at V and 6 bases at J, leaving 8 bases unmatched. CDR3 size: 15 residues. CDR3 loop: CASSPDRGYRAEAFF. The CDR3 DNA follows: TGTGCCAGCTCACCTGACAGGGGGTATCGCGCTGAAGCTTTCTTT. Based on the CDR3 plus reference TRBV18 and TRBJ1-1, the full variable domain is NAGVMQNPRHLVRRRGQEARLRCSPMKGHSHVYWYRQLPEEGLKFMVYLQKENIIDESGMPKERFSAEFPKEGPSILRIQQVVRGDSAAYFCASSPDRGYRAEAFFGQGTRLTVV.

This sequence joins TRBV11-1 and TRBJ2-7; perhaps TRBD2 as D (6 bases). Germline CDR1 reads SGHAT; CDR2 reads FQDESV (reference sequence). This CDR3 spans 16 amino acids. V lost 5 bases to trimming and J lost 2 bases, with 19 bases between them. The CDR3 reads CASSRESSGAAYEQYF. CDR3 coding DNA: TGTGCCAGCAGCCGAGAAAGTAGCGGAGCTGCCTACGAGCAGTACTTC.

The chain uses TRBV5-1 and TRBJ2-5; D is unresolved. The CDR3 runs to 14 residues. Trimming cost V 1 base and J 11 bases, with 18 bases left between them. Germline CDR1 is SGHRS and CDR2 is YFSETQ. CDR3 bases: TGCGCCAGCAGCTTGCAGCGTAGGTCGGAAGAGCAGTACTTC. As protein: CASSLQRRSEEQYF.

The rearrangement joins TRBV29-1 to TRBJ2-2; D gene ambiguous. Trimming cost V 8 bases and J 1 base, with 11 bases left between them. Germline CDR1 is SQVTM and CDR2 is ANQGSEA. This CDR3 has 13 amino acids. The DNA of the CDR3 is TGCAGCATCCGCCAGGTGAACACCGGGGAGCTGTTTTTT. This codes for CSIRQVNTGELFF.

This rearrangement joins TRBV19 to TRBJ2-5; D gene ambiguous. V lost 4 bases to trimming and J lost 5 bases, with 14 bases between them. This CDR3 is 14 amino acids long. Germline V gives CDR1 LNHDA, CDR2 SQIVND (reference sequence). The CDR3 nucleotides read TGTGCCAGTAGTACACCGCCAGCGCGGGAGACCCAGTACTTC. It translates to CASSTPPARETQYF.

The rearrangement links TRBV6-1 to TRBJ1-5; D is undetermined. Trimming took off 2 bases at V and 6 bases at J, with 11 bases between the two ends. Germline V CDR1 and CDR2: MNHNS, SASEGT. There are 14 residues in the CDR3. This chain's CDR3 is CASSESLGSQPQHF. The DNA for the CDR3 is TGTGCCAGCAGTGAATCCCTGGGGAGTCAGCCCCAGCATTTT.

The chain joins TRBV7-9 to TRBJ2-7, with TRBD1 matching 7 bases. This CDR3 has 17 amino acids. The V gene end was trimmed by 6 bases and the J gene end by 3 bases; junction bases not matched to a gene: 17. The germline gives CDR1 SEHNR, CDR2 FQNEAQ (reference sequence). CDR3: CASSLGPDRVRGYEQYF. CDR3 sequence (DNA): TGTGCCAGCAGTCTTGGGCCCGACAGGGTGAGGGGCTACGAGCAGTACTTC.

The chain recombines TRBV4-1 with TRBJ2-6, with D tentatively TRBD2 (7 bases). V dropped 6 bases and J dropped 3 bases, with 18 bases sitting between them. Germline-derived CDR1 and CDR2 are MGHRA and YSYEKL. The CDR3 is 17 residues long. CDR3 in amino acids: CASRGGAVGSGANVLTF. The CDR3 DNA is TGCGCCAGCAGAGGGGGGGCTGTGGGGAGTGGGGCCAACGTCCTGACTTTC.

The rearrangement joins TRBV5-1 to TRBJ1-1, with a tentative D call TRBD1 (5 bases). Deletions cut 4 bases from V and 4 bases from J, with 14 bases between. The CDR3 sequence is 14 residues long. Germline V gene sequence: CDR1 SGHRS, CDR2 YFSETQ. CDR3 residues: CASSPNGGFTEAFF. CDR3 sequence (DNA): TGCGCCAGCAGCCCGAACGGGGGATTCACTGAAGCTTTCTTT.

The rearrangement joins TRBV19 to TRBJ1-2, with 7 bases that match TRBD1. V shed 1 base and J 5 bases; nucleotides not matched to a gene: 10. The CDR3 runs 16 residues. Per germline, CDR1 LNHDA and CDR2 SQIVND (reference sequence). The CDR3 spells CASSIAKGGRRYGYTF. For the CDR3, the DNA is TGTGCCAGTAGTATAGCGAAAGGGGGCCGGCGGTATGGCTACACCTTC. The full variable domain, completed using reference TRBV19 and TRBJ1-2, is DGGITQSPKYLFRKEGQNVTLSCEQNLNHDAMYWYRQDPGQGLRLIYYSQIVNDFQKGDIAEGYSVSREKKESFPLTVTSAQKNPTAFYLCASSIAKGGRRYGYTFGSGTRLTVV.

The rearrangement joins TRBV6-5 to TRBJ2-7, with 8 bases lining up with TRBD2. The CDR3 is 16 residues long. V trimming: 4 bases; J trimming: 3 bases; junction bases outside the gene matches: 11. Germline V gene lookup returns CDR1 MNHEY and CDR2 SVGAGI. The CDR3 nucleotides are TGTGCCAGCAGTTCTCCCACTAGCGGACGATACTACGAGCAGTACTTC. This sequence encodes CASSSPTSGRYYEQYF.

V gene TRBV7-2 combines with J gene TRBJ2-1; TRBD2 matches 16 bases. The length of the CDR3 is 18 residues. From germline, CDR1 is SGHTA and CDR2 FQGNSA. Unmatched junction bases numbered 6, after V lost 3 bases and J lost 4 bases. CDR3 amino acids: CASSFGGLAGGLYNEQFF. As DNA, the CDR3 is TGTGCCAGCAGCTTCGGGGGACTAGCGGGGGGGTTATACAATGAGCAGTTCTTC.

DNA of the CDR3: TGCGCCAGCAGCTTGGGGGTACAGGGGGAGCAGTTCTTC. Translating it yields CASSLGVQGEQFF. The J gene is TRBJ2-1, the V gene TRBV5-1; 7 bases agree with TRBD1. From germline, CDR1 is SGHRS and CDR2 YFSETQ. J lost 10 bases, V lost 0 bases, and 4 bases had no gene match. The CDR3 covers 13 residues.

The gene calls are TRBV4-1 and TRBJ2-1, with 12 bases identical to TRBD2. Germline V gene lookup returns CDR1 MGHRA and CDR2 YSYEKL. The CDR3 is 14 amino acids. Trimming took 4 bases from V and 7 from J; bases not matched to a gene: 2. For the CDR3, the DNA is TGCGCCAGCAGCCGACTAGCGGGAGCGAATGAGCAGTTCTTC. This encodes CASSRLAGANEQFF.

The J gene is TRBJ1-3, the V gene TRBV9; perhaps TRBD1 as D (5 bases). Germline CDR1 and CDR2: SGDLS and YYNGEE. V lost 3 bases, J lost 1 base, and 11 bases lay in between. The CDR3 has 15 amino acids. CDR3 in DNA: TGTGCCAGCAGCGCGGGGGGGGGTTCTGGAAACACCATATATTTT. It translates to CASSAGGGSGNTIYF.

The chain recombines TRBV9 with TRBJ1-1, with 7 bases matching TRBD1. The CDR3 loop spans 16 amino acids. Germline trimming cut 0 bases from V and 0 bases from J; bases unmatched to any gene: 5. Germline CDR1 SGDLS, CDR2 YYNGEE. CDR3 amino acids: CASSVGPGTVNTEAFF. CDR3 DNA sequence: TGTGCCAGCAGCGTAGGTCCTGGGACAGTGAACACTGAAGCTTTCTTT.

The rearrangement links TRBV27 to TRBJ2-2; TRBD1 matches 9 bases. Trimming removed 8 bases from V and 4 bases from J; junction bases left unmatched: 8. Per the germline V gene, CDR1 is MNHEY and CDR2 is SMNVEV (reference sequence). This CDR3 is built from 15 residues. Here the CDR3 reads CASGAWDRVTGELFF. The CDR3 coding sequence is TGTGCCAGCGGGGCCTGGGACAGGGTCACCGGGGAGCTGTTTTTT.

V usage is TRBV18 and J usage is TRBJ2-5, with 11 bases lining up with TRBD1. This CDR3 has 15 amino acids. Germline V gene lookup returns CDR1 KGHSH and CDR2 LQKENI. V lost 3 bases to trimming and J lost 1 base; unmatched junction nucleotides: 1. The DNA of the CDR3 is TGTGCCAGCTCACCCGGGACAGGGGGCCAAGAGACCCAGTACTTC. This translates into CASSPGTGGQETQYF.

The J gene is TRBJ2-5, the V gene TRBV7-9; D may be TRBD2 (5 bases). Deletions cut 4 bases from V and 3 bases from J, with 9 bases between. The CDR3 extends over 13 amino acids. Germline CDR1 and CDR2: SEHNR and FQNEAQ (reference sequence). CDR3 nucleotides: TGTGCCAGCAGCTCCCGGGGAGAAGAGACCCAGTACTTC. Protein product: CASSSRGEETQYF.

This rearrangement joins TRBV7-7 to TRBJ2-5; 12 bases match TRBD2. The CDR3 runs 16 residues. Looked up from germline, CDR1 is SSHAT and CDR2 is FNYEAQ (reference sequence). Germline trimming cut 3 bases from V and 4 bases from J; bases unmatched to any gene: 6. CDR3 DNA: TGTGCCAGCAGCTTCAACGGACTAGCGGGACGAGAGACCCAGTACTTC. This codes for CASSFNGLAGRETQYF.

The CDR3 DNA follows: TGTGCCAGCAGTTACTCGAGGGCGGGGAACACCGGGGAGCTGTTTTTT. It translates to CASSYSRAGNTGELFF. The gene calls are TRBV6-6 and TRBJ2-2, with D possibly matching TRBD2 (5 bases). The CDR3 totals 16 residues. Germline V gene sequence: CDR1 MNHNY, CDR2 SVGAGI (reference sequence). Between the trimmed V and J ends, which lost 0 bases and 1 base, there was a span of 9 bases.

The gene calls are TRBV19 and TRBJ1-5; D gene ambiguous. CDR1 and CDR2 from the germline V gene are LNHDA and SQIVND (reference sequence). The CDR3 has 15 amino acids. V was cut by 7 bases and J by 0 bases, with 13 bases left in between. The chain's CDR3 is CASTQEDLSNQPQHF. The CDR3 nucleotides read TGTGCCAGTACCCAGGAGGACCTTAGCAATCAGCCCCAGCATTTT.

V usage is TRBV7-2 and J usage is TRBJ2-7; TRBD1 aligns across 9 bases. CDR3 length: 15 amino acids. Losses at the gene ends were 3 bases for V and 7 bases for J; bases not matched to a gene: 10. CDR1 is SGHTA and CDR2 is FQGNSA in the germline V gene. The CDR3 DNA is TGTGCCAGCAGCTTCGCGGACAGGGGCAAGGGGGAGCAGTACTTC. Translated: CASSFADRGKGEQYF. Using reference TRBV7-2 and TRBJ2-7 for the parts outside the CDR3, the full variable domain is GAGVSQSPSNKVTEKGKDVELRCDPISGHTALYWYRQSLGQGLEFLIYFQGNSAPDKSGLPSDRFSAERTGGSVSTLTIQRTQQEDSAVYLCASSFADRGKGEQYFGPGTRLTVT.

This chain joins TRBV6-1 and TRBJ2-3; D uncertain. CDR1 and CDR2 (germline): MNHNS, SASEGT. CDR3 length: 11 residues. CDR3 bases: TGTGCTAGTTCTGCGCGGGATACGCAGTATTTT. This gives the protein CASSARDTQYF.

The V gene is TRBV5-6, the J gene TRBJ1-3, with D uncertain. This CDR3 has 15 amino acids. Germline-derived CDR1 and CDR2 are SGHDT and YYEEEE. The ends were cut back, 1 base at V and 0 bases at J, with 8 bases in the middle. The CDR3 bases are TGTGCCAGCAGCTTGATGGCCAGCTCTGGAAACACCATATATTTT. It encodes CASSLMASSGNTIYF.

The V call is TRBV9, the J call TRBJ2-3; 12 bases are shared with TRBD1. V lost 8 bases, J lost 6 bases, and 10 bases stayed unmatched. The CDR3 loop spans 15 amino acids. In germline, CDR1 is SGDLS, CDR2 YYNGEE. The CDR3 DNA is TGTGCCAGTGAACCGGGACAGGGGGCGTTTGATACGCAGTATTTT. It is translated as CASEPGQGAFDTQYF.

The V gene is TRBV30, the J gene TRBJ1-1, with a tentative D call TRBD1 (6 bases). This CDR3 contains 14 residues. Germline CDR1 and CDR2: GTSNPN and SVGIG (reference sequence). V dropped 0 bases and J dropped 4 bases, with 12 bases sitting between them. The CDR3: CAWSVIWGPTEAFF. CDR3 DNA sequence: TGTGCCTGGAGTGTAATATGGGGGCCCACTGAAGCTTTCTTT.